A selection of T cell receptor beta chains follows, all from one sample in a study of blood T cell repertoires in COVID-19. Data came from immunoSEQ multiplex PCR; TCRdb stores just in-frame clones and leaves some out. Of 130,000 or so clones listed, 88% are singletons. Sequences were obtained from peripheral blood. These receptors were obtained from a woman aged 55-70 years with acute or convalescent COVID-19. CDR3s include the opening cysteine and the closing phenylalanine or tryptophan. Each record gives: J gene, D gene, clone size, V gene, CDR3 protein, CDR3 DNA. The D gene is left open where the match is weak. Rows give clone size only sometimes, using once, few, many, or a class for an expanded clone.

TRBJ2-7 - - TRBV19 CASGSGYEQYF TGTGCCAGTGGGAGTGGCTACGAGCAGTACTTC
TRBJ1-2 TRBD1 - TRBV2 CASSADRVTNYGYTF TGTGCCAGCAGTGCCGACAGGGTTACTAACTATGGCTACACCTTC
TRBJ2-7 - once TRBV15 CATSQGSGLLKRYEQYF TGTGCCACCAGCCAAGGTAGCGGACTCCTCAAGAGGTACGAGCAGTACTTC
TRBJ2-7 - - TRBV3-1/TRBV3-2 CASSQEYYEQYF TGTGCCAGCAGCCAGGAGTACTACGAGCAGTACTTC
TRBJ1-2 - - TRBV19 CASSAIPGSYGYTF TGTGCCAGTAGTGCCATACCAGGGTCCTATGGCTACACCTTC
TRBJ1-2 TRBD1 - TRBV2 CASSRGQDHNYGYTF TGTGCCAGCAGCCGAGGACAGGACCATAACTATGGCTACACCTTC
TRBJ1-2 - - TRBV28 CASTLGRVIYGYTF TGTGCCAGCACCCTAGGGAGGGTTATCTATGGCTACACCTTC
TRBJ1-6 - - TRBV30 CAWRALQDSPLHF TGTGCCTGGAGGGCCTTACAGGATTCACCCCTCCACTTT
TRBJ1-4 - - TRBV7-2 CASSIDSSNEKLFF TGTGCCAGCAGCATCGACAGCTCTAATGAAAAACTGTTTTTT
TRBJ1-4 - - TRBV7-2 CASSLVRFDKNREKLFF TGTGCCAGCAGCTTAGTTCGATTCGATAAAAACAGGGAAAAACTGTTTTTT
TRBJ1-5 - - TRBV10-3 CAIWREPQHF TGTGCCATCTGGAGGGAGCCCCAGCATTTT
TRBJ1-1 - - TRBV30 CATMEGYTIRGDTEAFF TGTGCCACTATGGAAGGATACACAATTCGGGGGGACACTGAAGCTTTCTTT
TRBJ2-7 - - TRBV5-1 CASSENQGPYEQYF TGCGCCAGCAGCGAAAATCAGGGGCCCTACGAGCAGTACTTC
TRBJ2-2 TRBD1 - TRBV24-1 CATSVLGQGAGELFF TGTGCCACCAGTGTCCTAGGACAGGGGGCCGGGGAGCTGTTTTTT
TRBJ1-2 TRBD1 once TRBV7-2 CASSVRTGGAGYGYTF TGTGCCAGCAGCGTAAGGACAGGGGGCGCTGGCTATGGCTACACCTTC
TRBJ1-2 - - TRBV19 CASYDSPRGYTF TGTGCCAGTTATGATAGCCCGAGAGGCTACACCTTC
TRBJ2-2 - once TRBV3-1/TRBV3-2 CASSRTSPDTGELFF TGTGCCAGCAGCCGGACATCGCCGGACACCGGGGAGCTGTTTTTT
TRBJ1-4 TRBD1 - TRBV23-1 CASSHNGTGGGEKLFF TGCGCCAGCAGTCACAACGGGACAGGGGGTGGTGAAAAACTGTTTTTT
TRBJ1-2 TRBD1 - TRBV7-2 CASSLRTTGVDWTNYGYTF TGTGCCAGCAGCTTAAGGACGACAGGGGTGGATTGGACTAACTATGGCTACACCTTC
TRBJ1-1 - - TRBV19 CASSISTGYTEAFF TGTGCCAGTAGTATATCCACAGGGTACACTGAAGCTTTCTTT
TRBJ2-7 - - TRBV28 CASSLQGGRTYEQYF TGTGCCAGCAGTTTGCAGGGAGGCCGAACTTACGAGCAGTACTTC
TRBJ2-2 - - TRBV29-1 CSVSPGAYTGELFF TGCAGCGTTTCCCCAGGGGCCTACACCGGGGAGCTGTTTTTT
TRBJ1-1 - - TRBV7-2 CASSGIGTAPSAFF TGTGCCAGCAGCGGAATCGGGACTGCCCCTTCTGCTTTCTTT
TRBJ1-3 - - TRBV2 CASSEELRQVLRNTIYF TGTGCCAGCAGTGAAGAACTCCGACAGGTACTTAGAAACACCATATATTTT
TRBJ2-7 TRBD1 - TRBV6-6 CASSYSWTGGQYEQYF TGTGCCAGCAGTTACTCGTGGACAGGGGGGCAGTACGAGCAGTACTTC
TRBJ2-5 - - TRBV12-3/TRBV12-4 CASIPGDQETQYF TGTGCCAGCATACCAGGGGACCAAGAGACCCAGTACTTC
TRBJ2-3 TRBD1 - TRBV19 CASSLTGGVTDTQYF TGTGCCAGTAGTCTCACAGGGGGCGTCACAGATACGCAGTATTTT
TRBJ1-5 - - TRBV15 CATSPGPGRGGDQPQHF TGTGCCACCAGCCCAGGGCCGGGGAGGGGAGGGGATCAGCCCCAGCATTTT
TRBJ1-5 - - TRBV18 CASSPTPVAGLGQPQHF TGTGCCAGCTCACCTACTCCCGTCGCGGGGTTGGGACAGCCCCAGCATTTT
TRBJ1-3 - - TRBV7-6 CASSRPAAGAHSGNTIYF TGTGCCAGCAGCAGACCGGCGGCGGGGGCCCACTCTGGAAACACCATATATTTT
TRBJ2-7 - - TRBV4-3 CASSQEFKQGGYEQYF TGCGCCAGCAGCCAAGAATTCAAGCAGGGGGGCTACGAGCAGTACTTC
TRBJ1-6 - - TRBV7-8 CASSLGQLSPLHF TGTGCCAGCAGCTTAGGACAGCTCTCACCCCTCCACTTT
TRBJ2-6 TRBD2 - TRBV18 CASSHGGAGANVLTF TGTGCCAGCTCACACGGGGGGGCTGGGGCCAACGTCCTGACTTTC
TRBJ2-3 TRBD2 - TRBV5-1 CASSLSSGRDTQYF TGCGCCAGCAGCTTGTCTAGCGGGCGCGATACGCAGTATTTT
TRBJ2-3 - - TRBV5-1 CASSLEARSTDTQYF TGCGCCAGCAGCTTGGAGGCTAGAAGCACAGATACGCAGTATTTT
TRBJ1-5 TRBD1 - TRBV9 CASSGSGQMDQPQHF TGTGCCAGCAGCGGCTCGGGACAGATGGATCAGCCCCAGCATTTT
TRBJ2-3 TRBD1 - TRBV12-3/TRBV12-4 CASSPNGQGWYF TGTGCCAGCAGTCCGAATGGACAGGGGTGGTATTTT
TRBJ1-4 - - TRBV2 CASSAFGAATNEKLFF TGTGCCAGCAGCGCCTTTGGGGCAGCAACTAATGAAAAACTGTTTTTT
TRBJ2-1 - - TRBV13 CASSLESGPNEQFF TGTGCCAGCAGCTTAGAGTCAGGGCCCAATGAGCAGTTCTTC
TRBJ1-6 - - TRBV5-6 CASRLDGYNSPLHF TGTGCCAGCAGGTTGGACGGTTATAATTCACCCCTCCACTTT
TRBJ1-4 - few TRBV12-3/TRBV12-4 CASSSNEKLFF TGTGCCAGCAGTTCAAATGAAAAACTGTTTTTT
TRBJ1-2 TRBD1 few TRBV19 CASSSQNRGRAFF TGTGCCAGTAGTAGTCAAAACAGGGGGCGAGCGTTCTTC
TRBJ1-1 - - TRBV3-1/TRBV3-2 CASSRSRGLNTEAFF TGTGCCAGCAGCCGGAGCAGGGGATTGAACACTGAAGCTTTCTTT
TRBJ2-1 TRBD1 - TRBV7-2 CASSLGQRNNEQFF TGTGCCAGCAGCCTGGGACAGCGAAACAATGAGCAGTTCTTC
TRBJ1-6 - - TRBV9 CASSVDGTANNSPLHF TGTGCCAGCAGCGTAGATGGAACAGCCAATAATTCACCCCTCCACTTT
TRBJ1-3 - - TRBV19 CASSIGFGSDSGNTIYF TGTGCCAGTAGTATAGGATTCGGCAGCGACTCTGGAAACACCATATATTTT
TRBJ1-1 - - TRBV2 CASSEVGRVGTEAFF TGTGCCAGCAGTGAAGTCGGCAGGGTAGGCACTGAAGCTTTCTTT
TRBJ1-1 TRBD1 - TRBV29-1 CSVSGQGYTEAFF TGCAGCGTCTCTGGACAGGGCTACACTGAAGCTTTCTTT
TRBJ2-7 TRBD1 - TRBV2 CAPNLPGQGGYEQYF TGTGCCCCGAATTTACCGGGACAGGGGGGCTACGAGCAGTACTTC
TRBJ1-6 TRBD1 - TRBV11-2 CASSSTDRSSYNSPLHF TGTGCCAGCAGCTCGACGGACAGGAGCTCCTATAATTCACCCCTCCACTTT
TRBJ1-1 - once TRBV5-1 CASSLAAENTEAFF TGCGCCAGCAGCTTGGCCGCGGAGAACACTGAAGCTTTCTTT
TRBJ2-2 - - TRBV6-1 CASSEAVANTGELFF TGTGCCAGCAGTGAAGCGGTAGCGAACACCGGGGAGCTGTTTTTT
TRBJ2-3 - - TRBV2 CASSGGGGTDTQYF TGTGCCAGCAGTGGGGGCGGGGGCACAGATACGCAGTATTTT
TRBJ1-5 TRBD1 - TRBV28 CASSLPGQGYQPQHF TGTGCCAGCAGCCTCCCGGGACAGGGGTATCAGCCCCAGCATTTT